The 10 T cell receptor beta chains below come from one sample, sequenced in a study of T cells expressing NK-cell markers. TCRdb reworked the 5' RACE reads into one entry per CDR3 protein, no DNA. This table lists approximately 380,000 distinct CDR3 sequences. Sequencing input: blood T cells: a sorted CD56 or NKG2C T cell subset, CD4+ or CD8+ T cells, or bulk PBMC T cells (not recorded which). The receptors were sampled from a man aged 18 to 69 in good health.

The CDR3 is CASSQEWQGVWEQYF. The rearrangement links TRBV3-1 to TRBJ2-7; TCRdb gives TRBD1 as the D gene, but with no DNA this cannot be confirmed. Germline V gene sequence: CDR1 LGHDT, CDR2 YNNKEL (reference sequence). CDR3 length: 15 residues.

CDR3 residues: CASSPRSGGQETQYF. The chain carries TRBV18 and TRBJ2-5; TCRdb calls TRBD2, which cannot be checked without DNA. CDR3 length equals 15 residues. CDR1 and CDR2 (germline): KGHSH, LQKENI.

The rearrangement links TRBV9 to TRBJ1-4. The germline V gene has CDR1 SGDLS and CDR2 YYNGEE. The CDR3 is made up of 13 amino acids. This CDR3 is CASSADLGRKLFF.

The V and J genes are TRBV6-5 and TRBJ2-7; without DNA, the TCRdb call of TRBD2 cannot be checked. The CDR3 spans 16 residues. CDR1 is MNHEY, CDR2 SVGAGI, per germline. The CDR3 sequence: CASSYSFPAGVHEQYF.

The chain joins TRBV28 to TRBJ2-5; TCRdb proposes TRBD2, but this gene call is untestable without DNA. CDR3 length: 17 residues. Germline V lookup: CDR1 MDHEN, CDR2 SYDVKM. Here the CDR3 reads CASRVQTSGGALETQYF. The full variable domain, completed using reference TRBV28 and TRBJ2-5, is DVKVTQSSRYLVKRTGEKVFLECVQDMDHENMFWYRQDPGLGLRLIYFSYDVKMKEKGDIPEGYSVSREKKERFSLILESASTNQTSMYLCASRVQTSGGALETQYFGPGTRLLVL.

This sequence joins TRBV9 and TRBJ1-1; the TRBD1 assignment by TCRdb is unverifiable without DNA. CDR1 SGDLS and CDR2 YYNGEE come from the germline V gene. This CDR3 is built from 17 residues. Here the CDR3 reads CASSPRQGSDADTEAFF.

This chain joins TRBV11-2 and TRBJ2-1. Germline V lookup: CDR1 SGHAT, CDR2 FQNNGV. The CDR3 totals 16 residues. The CDR3 sequence is CASSLVFNDGYNEQFF.

V and J are TRBV15 and TRBJ2-3; the TCRdb D gene call, TRBD2, has no DNA to confirm it. This CDR3 is built from 17 residues. CDR1 is LNHNV, CDR2 YYDKDF, per germline (reference sequence). CDR3 sequence reads: CATSSPDTSGGTDTQYF.

This rearrangement joins TRBV29-1 to TRBJ1-1. The CDR3 sequence is 14 residues long. The V gene's germline CDR1 is SQVTM and CDR2 ANQGSEA. CDR3 amino acids: CSVVGDGLNTEAFF.

The chain joins TRBV5-6 to TRBJ2-1; TCRdb's assignment of TRBD2 cannot be checked, as there is no DNA. CDR1 SGHDT and CDR2 YYEEEE come from the germline V gene. CDR3 size: 18 residues. CDR3 protein: CASSLSQGRAPSYNEQFF.